These 7 T cell receptor beta chains share one sample of origin, sequenced in a study of T cells after yellow fever vaccination (dated by TCRdb to about 2019). Library construction relied on 5' RACE. This sample was sequenced with an Illumina NovaSeq 6000. TCRdb reprocessing: public reads trimmed at Q25 with fastp, clones called with MiXCR, in-frame beta chains kept. Each entry merges the rows of one CDR3 protein and shows their most common DNA and genes. The sample table contains some 300,000 distinct CDR3 sequences; only one count was recorded for 8.7% of them. The ten largest clones take up about 3.7% of the sample. According to the study, the label for this sample's treatment or condition signals: live attenuated yellow fever vaccine strain. The sample consisted of CD4+ T cells sorted from PBMCs, taken 5 days after the yellow fever booster vaccination. All receptors derive from a young man who received the YFV17D yellow fever vaccine.

J is TRBJ2-1 and V is TRBV12-3 or TRBV12-4; the match to TRBD2 covers 13 bases. V was pared by 6 bases and J by 8 bases, with 7 bases of the junction left unmatched. The CDR3 is 15 amino acids. The CDR3 DNA reads TGTGCCAGCAGAGCGCCGGGACTAGCGGGGTATGAGCAGTTCTTC. It encodes CASRAPGLAGYEQFF.

This clonotype was seen many times. The CDR3 sequence: CASTLRGSGANVLTF. The CDR3, as DNA: TGTGCCAGCACGCTCCGGGGATCCGGGGCCAACGTCCTGACTTTC. J is TRBJ2-6 and V is TRBV12-3 or TRBV12-4, with a tentative D call TRBD2 (5 bases). CDR3 length: 15 residues. Trimming removed 7 bases at V and 4 bases at J, with 14 bases between.

In this sample, this clonotype turned up a few times. This chain joins TRBV3-1 and TRBJ1-1, with a possible D match to TRBD1 (6 bases). The germline V gene encodes CDR1 LGHDT and CDR2 YNNKEL (reference sequence). Trimming took 5 bases from V and 11 from J, leaving 18 bases between them. The CDR3 spans 13 residues. The CDR3 region is CASSGLEGGGAFF. The CDR3 coding sequence is TGTGCCAGCAGCGGCCTTGAGGGGGGGGGCGCTTTCTTT.

The V and J genes are TRBV18 and TRBJ1-2; D gene uncertain. V was clipped by 3 bases and J by 0 bases, with 8 bases between them. This CDR3 is 14 amino acids long. The germline V gene has CDR1 KGHSH and CDR2 LQKENI. CDR3 DNA: TGTGCCAGCTCACCGGATGGGTCTAACTATGGCTACACCTTC. Its protein product is CASSPDGSNYGYTF. Full variable domain (missing parts from reference TRBV18 and TRBJ1-2): NAGVMQNPRHLVRRRGQEARLRCSPMKGHSHVYWYRQLPEEGLKFMVYLQKENIIDESGMPKERFSAEFPKEGPSILRIQQVVRGDSAAYFCASSPDGSNYGYTFGSGTRLTVV.

This clonotype was seen a handful of times. CDR3 loop: CSAARATGTEAFF. CDR3 nucleotide sequence: TGCAGTGCTGCCCGGGCCACTGGCACTGAAGCTTTCTTT. The genes are TRBV20-1 and TRBJ1-1; D not certain. Trimming pared 5 bases from V and 4 bases from J, leaving 14 bases between. CDR3 size: 13 residues. CDR1 DFQATT and CDR2 SNEGSKA come from the germline V gene (reference sequence).

The V and J genes are TRBV7-2 and TRBJ1-1; D ambiguous. Trimming cost V 1 base and J 1 base, with 4 bases left between them. CDR3 length equals 13 residues. The germline CDR1 and CDR2 sequences are SGHTA and FQGNSA. CDR3 DNA: TGTGCCAGCAGCTTAGTTCCGAACACTGAAGCTTTCTTT. It specifies CASSLVPNTEAFF.

This clonotype was seen a few times. The V gene is TRBV7-9, the J gene TRBJ1-2; D ambiguous. Germline V gene data show CDR1 as SEHNR and CDR2 as FQNEAQ (reference sequence). The CDR3 consists of 12 residues. Deletions cut 1 base from V and 6 bases from J, with 6 bases between. The CDR3 region has the DNA TGTGCCAGCAGCTTAGACCAACATGGCTACACCTTC. Protein sequence: CASSLDQHGYTF. Full variable domain (rest looked up from reference TRBV7-9 and TRBJ1-2): DTGVSQNPRHKITKRGQNVTFRCDPISEHNRLYWYRQTLGQGPEFLTYFQNEAQLEKSRLLSDRFSAERPKGSFSTLEIQRTEQGDSAMYLCASSLDQHGYTFGSGTRLTVV.